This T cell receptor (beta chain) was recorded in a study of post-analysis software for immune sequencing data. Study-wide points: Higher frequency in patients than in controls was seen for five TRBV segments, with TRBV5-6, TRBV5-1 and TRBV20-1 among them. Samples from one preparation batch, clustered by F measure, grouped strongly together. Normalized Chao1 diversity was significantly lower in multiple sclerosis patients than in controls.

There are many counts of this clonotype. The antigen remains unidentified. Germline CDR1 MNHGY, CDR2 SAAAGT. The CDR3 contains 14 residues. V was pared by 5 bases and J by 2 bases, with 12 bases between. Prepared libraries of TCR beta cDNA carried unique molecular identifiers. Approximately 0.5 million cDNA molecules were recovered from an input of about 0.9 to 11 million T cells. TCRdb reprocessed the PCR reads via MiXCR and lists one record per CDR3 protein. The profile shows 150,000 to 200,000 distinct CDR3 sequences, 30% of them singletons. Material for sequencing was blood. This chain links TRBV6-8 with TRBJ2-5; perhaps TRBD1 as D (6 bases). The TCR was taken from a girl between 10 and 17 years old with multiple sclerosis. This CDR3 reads CASSPGHPQETQYF. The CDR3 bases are TGTGCCAGCAGTCCGGGACACCCTCAAGAGACCCAGTACTTC.